This T cell receptor beta chain was retrieved from a study of cytomegalovirus exposure and HLA in healthy donors. Study conclusions and caveats: Immune exposure data for these donors was limited to CMV serostatus.

The CDR3 has 14 residues. The junction had 8 bases not matched to a gene; V was cut back by 2 bases and J by 8 bases. The germline CDR1 and CDR2 sequences are SGHRS and YFSETQ. Comment on this clone: Its antigen is undetermined.

PCR amplification relied on 60 Vbeta primers (plus 13 Jbeta primers). The protocol was immunoSEQ multiplex PCR, while the TCRdb copy is restricted to in-frame clones and leaves out a portion. Here the sample spans about 62,000 clones, 65% to 75% being singletons. This chain joins TRBV5-1 and TRBJ1-2; 8 bases align to TRBD1. The source of this sequence is a woman in her twenties or thirties in good health and CMV-seronegative. The sample consisted of PBMCs. CDR3 DNA sequence: TGCGCCAGCAGCTTCGCCGGACAGGGCGAGGGCTACACCTTC. This encodes CASSFAGQGEGYTF.